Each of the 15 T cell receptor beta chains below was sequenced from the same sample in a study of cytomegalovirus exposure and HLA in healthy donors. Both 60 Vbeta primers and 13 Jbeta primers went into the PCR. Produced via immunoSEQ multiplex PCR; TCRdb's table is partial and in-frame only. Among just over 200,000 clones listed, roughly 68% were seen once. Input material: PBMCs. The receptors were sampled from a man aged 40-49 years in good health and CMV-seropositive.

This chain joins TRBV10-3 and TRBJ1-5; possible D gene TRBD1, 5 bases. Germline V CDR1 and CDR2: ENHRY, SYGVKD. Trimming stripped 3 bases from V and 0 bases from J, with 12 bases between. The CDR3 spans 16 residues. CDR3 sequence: CAISDRTPYSNQPQHF. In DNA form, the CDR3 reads TGTGCCATCAGTGACAGGACACCTTATAGCAATCAGCCCCAGCATTTT.

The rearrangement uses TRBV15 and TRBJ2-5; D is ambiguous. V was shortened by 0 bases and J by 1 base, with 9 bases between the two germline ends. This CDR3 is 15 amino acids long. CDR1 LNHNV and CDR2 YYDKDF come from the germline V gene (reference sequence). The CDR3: CATSRDPQAQETQYF. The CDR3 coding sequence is TGTGCCACCAGCAGAGATCCCCAGGCCCAAGAGACCCAGTACTTC.

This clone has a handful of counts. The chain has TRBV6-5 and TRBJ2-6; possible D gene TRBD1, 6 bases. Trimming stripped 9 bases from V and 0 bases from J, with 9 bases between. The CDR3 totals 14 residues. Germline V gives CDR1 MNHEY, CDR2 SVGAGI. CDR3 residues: CASGGLSGANVLTF. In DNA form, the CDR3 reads TGTGCCAGTGGGGGCCTCTCTGGGGCCAACGTCCTGACTTTC.

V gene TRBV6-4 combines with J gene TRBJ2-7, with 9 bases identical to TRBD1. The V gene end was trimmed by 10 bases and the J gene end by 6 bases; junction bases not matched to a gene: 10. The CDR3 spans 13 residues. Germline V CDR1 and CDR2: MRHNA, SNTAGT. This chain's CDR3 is CAITGTGRAEQYF. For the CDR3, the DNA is TGTGCCATCACCGGGACAGGGAGGGCCGAGCAGTACTTC.

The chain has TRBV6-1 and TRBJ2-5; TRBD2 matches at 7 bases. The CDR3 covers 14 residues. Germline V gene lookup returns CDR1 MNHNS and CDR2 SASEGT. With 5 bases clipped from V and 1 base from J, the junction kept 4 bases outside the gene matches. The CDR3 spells CASSPSGVQETQYF. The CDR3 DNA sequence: TGTGCCAGCAGTCCAAGCGGGGTCCAAGAGACCCAGTACTTC.

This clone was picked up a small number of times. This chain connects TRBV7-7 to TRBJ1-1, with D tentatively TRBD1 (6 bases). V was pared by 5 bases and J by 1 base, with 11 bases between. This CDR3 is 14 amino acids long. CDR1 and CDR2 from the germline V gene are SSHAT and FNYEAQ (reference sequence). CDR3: CASSRLQGNTEAFF. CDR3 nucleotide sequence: TGTGCCAGCAGCCGACTACAGGGGAACACTGAAGCTTTCTTT.

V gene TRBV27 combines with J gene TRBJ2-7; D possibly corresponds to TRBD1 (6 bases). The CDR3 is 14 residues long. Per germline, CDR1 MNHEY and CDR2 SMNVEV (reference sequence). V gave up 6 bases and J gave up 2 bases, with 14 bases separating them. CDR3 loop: CASSPGAGAYEQYF. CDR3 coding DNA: TGTGCCAGCAGCCCTGGGGCAGGGGCCTACGAGCAGTACTTC.

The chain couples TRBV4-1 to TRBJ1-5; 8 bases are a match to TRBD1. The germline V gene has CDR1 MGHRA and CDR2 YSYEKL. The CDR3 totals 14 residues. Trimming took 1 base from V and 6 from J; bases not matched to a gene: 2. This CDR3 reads CASSQGTGTQPQHF. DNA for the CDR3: TGCGCCAGCAGCCAAGGGACAGGGACTCAGCCCCAGCATTTT.

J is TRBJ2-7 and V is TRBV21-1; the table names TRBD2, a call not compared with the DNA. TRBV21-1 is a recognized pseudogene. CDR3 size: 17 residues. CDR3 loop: CASSISPPGNGLYEQYF. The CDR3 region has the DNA TGTGCCAGCAGCATCAGCCCCCCCGGGAATGGACTGTACGAGCAGTACTTC.

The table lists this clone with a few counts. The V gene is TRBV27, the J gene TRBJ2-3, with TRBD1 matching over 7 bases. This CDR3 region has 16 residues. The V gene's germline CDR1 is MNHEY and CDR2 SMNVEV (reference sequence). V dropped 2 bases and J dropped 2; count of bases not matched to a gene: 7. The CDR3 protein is CASSLGAGGTTDTQYF. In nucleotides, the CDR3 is TGTGCCAGCAGTTTAGGGGCAGGGGGAACCACAGATACGCAGTATTTT.

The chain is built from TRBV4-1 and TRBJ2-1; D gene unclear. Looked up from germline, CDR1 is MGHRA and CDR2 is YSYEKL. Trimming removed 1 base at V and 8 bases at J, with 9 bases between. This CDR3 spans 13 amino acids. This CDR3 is CASSQGVSYEQFF. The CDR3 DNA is TGCGCCAGCAGCCAAGGGGTTAGCTATGAGCAGTTCTTC.

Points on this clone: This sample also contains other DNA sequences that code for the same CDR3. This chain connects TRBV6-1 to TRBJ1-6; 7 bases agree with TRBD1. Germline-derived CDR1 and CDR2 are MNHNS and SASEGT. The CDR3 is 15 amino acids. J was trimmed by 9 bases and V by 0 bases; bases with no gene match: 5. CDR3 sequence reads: CASSEASRGASPLHF. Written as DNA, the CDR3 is TGTGCCAGCAGTGAAGCCTCCAGGGGGGCTTCACCCCTCCACTTT.

CDR3 region: CASSYLGTGGTGELFF. The CDR3 nucleotides read TGTGCCAGCAGTTACCTAGGGACAGGGGGTACCGGGGAGCTGTTTTTT. J is TRBJ2-2 and V is TRBV6-5; the match to TRBD1 covers 11 bases. Germline V lookup: CDR1 MNHEY, CDR2 SVGAGI. Trimming cost V 2 bases and J 5 bases; bases outside gene matches: 4. The CDR3 is made up of 16 amino acids.

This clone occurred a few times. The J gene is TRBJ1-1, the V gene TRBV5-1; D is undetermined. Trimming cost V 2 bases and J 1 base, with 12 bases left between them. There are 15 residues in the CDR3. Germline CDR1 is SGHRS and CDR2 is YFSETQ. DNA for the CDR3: TGCGCCAGCAGCTTTTCCGGGTCCTCGAACACTGAAGCTTTCTTT. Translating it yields CASSFSGSSNTEAFF.

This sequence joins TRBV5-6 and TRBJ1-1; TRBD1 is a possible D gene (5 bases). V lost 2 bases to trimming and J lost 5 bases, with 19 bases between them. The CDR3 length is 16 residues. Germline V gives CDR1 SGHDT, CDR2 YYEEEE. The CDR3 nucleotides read TGTGCCAGCAGCTTTGGGACTGAGTGGCGACTTACTGAAGCTTTCTTT. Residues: CASSFGTEWRLTEAFF. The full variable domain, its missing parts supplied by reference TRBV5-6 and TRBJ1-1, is DAGVTQSPTHLIKTRGQQVTLRCSPKSGHDTVSWYQQALGQGPQFIFQYYEEEERQRGNFPDRFSGHQFPNYSSELNVNALLLGDSALYLCASSFGTEWRLTEAFFGQGTRLTVV.